Presented here are 26 T cell receptor beta chains from one specimen sequenced in a study of cytomegalovirus exposure and HLA in healthy donors. TCRdb's table, derived via immunoSEQ multiplex PCR, lists solely in-frame clones and lacks some. Here the sample spans 150,000 to 200,000 clones, around nine tenths being singletons. The specimen was PBMCs. Receptor source: a man between 18 and 29 years old in good health and CMV-seropositive.

V and J are TRBV4-2 and TRBJ2-3; D is ambiguous. The CDR3 is 14 residues long. Trimming took off 0 bases at V and 7 bases at J, with 11 bases between the two ends. CDR1 is LGHNA, CDR2 YNFKEQ, per germline. This chain's CDR3 is CASSQDPKANTQYF. CDR3 bases: TGTGCCAGCAGCCAAGACCCTAAAGCAAATACGCAGTATTTT.

The chain couples TRBV7-6 to TRBJ2-7, with D possibly being TRBD1 (5 bases). CDR3 length: 14 amino acids. Germline V CDR1 and CDR2: SGHVS, FNYEAQ. V was pared by 1 base and J by 5 bases, with 12 bases between. The CDR3 sequence is CASSLEPGMDEQYF. The CDR3 coding sequence is TGTGCCAGCAGCTTAGAACCAGGGATGGACGAGCAGTACTTC. Filled out from reference TRBV7-6 and TRBJ2-7, the complete variable domain reads GAGVSQSPRYKVTKRGQDVALRCDPISGHVSLYWYRQALGQGPEFLTYFNYEAQQDKSGLPNDRFSAERPEGSISTLTIQRTEQRDSAMYRCASSLEPGMDEQYFGPGTRLTVT.

This clone was counted a few times. The chain joins TRBV6-6 to TRBJ1-1, with 10 bases lining up with TRBD1. The trim removed 7 bases at V and 1 base at J, leaving 6 bases unmatched. The CDR3 loop spans 15 amino acids. Per the germline V gene, CDR1 is MNHNY and CDR2 is SVGAGI (reference sequence). CDR3 DNA sequence: TGTGCCAGCATCACCGGGACAGGGGAGAACACTGAAGCTTTCTTT. Encoded protein: CASITGTGENTEAFF.

The table lists this clone with a few counts. The rearrangement links TRBV1 to TRBJ1-2; TRBD1, the table's D call, lacks a check against the DNA. TRBV1 is assigned pseudogene status. The CDR3 consists of 14 residues. The CDR3 reads CTSSQLDRGGGYTF. CDR3 coding DNA: TGCACCAGCAGCCAACTCGACAGGGGGGGAGGCTACACCTTC.

This clone was detected once. The chain has TRBV6-5 and TRBJ2-2; perhaps TRBD2 as D (5 bases). CDR1 MNHEY and CDR2 SVGAGI come from the germline V gene. Trimming cost V 3 bases and J 5 bases, with 10 bases left between them. The CDR3 runs 14 residues. Written as DNA, the CDR3 is TGTGCCAGCAGTTATGGGGAGCCGACCGGGGAGCTGTTTTTT. This gives the protein CASSYGEPTGELFF.

V and J are TRBV5-8 and TRBJ2-7, with a possible D match to TRBD2 (6 bases). This CDR3 has 15 residues. Deletions cut 0 bases from V and 3 bases from J, with 13 bases between. Germline CDR1 and CDR2: SGHTS and YDEGEE. The chain's CDR3 is CASSLGDSKNYEQYF. CDR3 in DNA: TGTGCCAGCAGCTTGGGGGACTCTAAGAACTACGAGCAGTACTTC.

V and J are TRBV7-2 and TRBJ2-7; TRBD2 matches 14 bases. Germline V gene sequence: CDR1 SGHTA, CDR2 FQGNSA. This CDR3 spans 15 amino acids. V lost 3 bases and J lost 2; bases outside the gene matches: 0. CDR3 sequence reads: CASSLGLAGAYEQYF. The CDR3 nucleotides are TGTGCCAGCAGCTTGGGACTAGCGGGGGCCTACGAGCAGTACTTC. Combining the CDR3 with reference TRBV7-2 and TRBJ2-7 gives the whole variable domain GAGVSQSPSNKVTEKGKDVELRCDPISGHTALYWYRQSLGQGLEFLIYFQGNSAPDKSGLPSDRFSAERTGGSVSTLTIQRTQQEDSAVYLCASSLGLAGAYEQYFGPGTRLTVT.

The CDR3, as DNA: TGCAGCGCCAAAGCCGGGGACACCACCCTCAATGAGCAGTTCTTC. Protein: CSAKAGDTTLNEQFF. The chain is built from TRBV29-1 and TRBJ2-1, with D tentatively TRBD1 (6 bases). The CDR3 length is 15 residues. Trimming stripped 7 bases from V and 6 bases from J, with 22 bases between. CDR1 and CDR2 from the germline V gene are SQVTM and ANQGSEA.

This clone was recorded once. The genes are TRBV7-2 and TRBJ1-1; weak D call: TRBD1 (5 bases). V was shortened by 5 bases and J by 1 base, with 11 bases between the two germline ends. The length of the CDR3 is 14 residues. The V gene's germline CDR1 is SGHTA and CDR2 FQGNSA. The chain's CDR3 is CASSPDRQNTEAFF. Here the CDR3 DNA reads TGTGCCAGCAGCCCCGACAGACAGAACACTGAAGCTTTCTTT.

CDR3 sequence (DNA): TGTGCCAGCAGCTTAGGGACTAACACTGAAGCTTTCTTT. This encodes CASSLGTNTEAFF. V and J are TRBV13 and TRBJ1-1; no reliable D call. This CDR3 is built from 13 residues. Germline-derived CDR1 and CDR2 are PRHDT and FYEKMQ (reference sequence). Trimming shortened V by 0 bases and J by 2 bases, and 4 bases separated the two germline ends.

This clone has only one observation. The gene calls are TRBV7-8 and TRBJ2-5; possible D gene TRBD2, 6 bases. This CDR3 spans 13 amino acids. With 5 bases removed from V and 5 bases from J, the gap between germline ends came to 12 bases. Germline CDR1 is SGHVS and CDR2 is FQNEAQ. The CDR3 nucleotides are TGTGCCAGCAGCCGAGGGGCGGGGGAGACCCAGTACTTC. Translated, it gives CASSRGAGETQYF.

V usage is TRBV19 and J usage is TRBJ1-5; possible D gene TRBD1, 5 bases. Germline CDR1 is LNHDA and CDR2 is SQIVND (reference sequence). CDR3 length: 14 amino acids. The V gene lost 11 bases and the J gene lost 2 bases, with 16 bases spanning the gap. The CDR3 DNA follows: TGTGCCGTGAGTAAGGGGTGGGGCAATCAGCCCCAGCATTTT. The encoded protein is CAVSKGWGNQPQHF.

The chain uses TRBV4-3 and TRBJ2-3; TRBD2 is a possible D gene (7 bases). V dropped 0 bases and J dropped 2 bases, with 15 bases sitting between them. Germline lookup yields CDR1 LGHNA and CDR2 YSLEER. The CDR3 runs to 17 residues. DNA for the CDR3: TGCGCCAGCAGCCAAGATCTTGGGGGGGGGCCCACAGATACGCAGTATTTT. This gives the protein CASSQDLGGGPTDTQYF.

The rearrangement uses TRBV4-1 and TRBJ1-1, with D possibly TRBD1 on 5 matching bases. The CDR3 contains 14 residues. The germline V gene has CDR1 MGHRA and CDR2 YSYEKL. V was trimmed by 6 bases and J by 1 base, leaving 12 bases between them. CDR3 DNA sequence: TGCGCCAGCAGACTCGGTAGGGGGAACACTGAAGCTTTCTTT. It is translated as CASRLGRGNTEAFF.

CDR3 region: CASSLVGTSGYEQYF. DNA of the CDR3: TGTGCCAGCAGTTTAGTTGGGACTAGCGGGTACGAGCAGTACTTC. V usage is TRBV28 and J usage is TRBJ2-7, with 12 bases fitting TRBD2. The germline CDR1 and CDR2 sequences are MDHEN and SYDVKM. The CDR3 is 15 amino acids. Trimming cost V 2 bases and J 4 bases; bases outside gene matches: 3.

The V gene is TRBV9, the J gene TRBJ2-7; D remains ambiguous. The CDR3 covers 15 residues. The germline CDR1 and CDR2 sequences are SGDLS and YYNGEE. The ends were cut back, 0 bases at V and 2 bases at J, with 12 bases in the middle. DNA for the CDR3: TGTGCCAGCAGCGTAGGTGGCAGGAATACCTACGAGCAGTACTTC. This translates into CASSVGGRNTYEQYF.

The chain uses TRBV5-8 and TRBJ2-7; a weak D match, TRBD1 (5 bases). The CDR3 is 17 amino acids. Between the trimmed V and J ends, which lost 0 bases and 2 bases, there was a span of 18 bases. The germline V gene has CDR1 SGHTS and CDR2 YDEGEE. Here the CDR3 DNA reads TGTGCCAGCAGCTTGGAAATCGTGTCAGGGATGCCCTACGAGCAGTACTTC. It codes for CASSLEIVSGMPYEQYF.

The V and J genes are TRBV4-2 and TRBJ2-7, with unresolved D. The CDR3 is 13 residues long. CDR1 and CDR2 from the germline V gene are LGHNA and YNFKEQ. Between the trimmed V and J ends, which lost 1 base and 1 base, there was a span of 5 bases. The CDR3 region has the DNA TGTGCCAGCAGCCAAGGCGGATCCTACGAGCAGTACTTC. Amino acid sequence: CASSQGGSYEQYF.

This clone came up a few times. This chain joins TRBV6-5 and TRBJ2-7; 9 bases line up with TRBD2. Trimming at V came to 6 bases and at J to 3 bases, leaving 6 bases not matched to a gene. CDR1 is MNHEY and CDR2 is SVGAGI in the germline V gene. The CDR3 length is 14 residues. CDR3 protein: CASRQTSGGYEQYF. For the CDR3, the DNA is TGTGCCAGCAGGCAGACTAGCGGAGGCTACGAGCAGTACTTC.

V is TRBV27 and J is TRBJ1-1, with 12 bases matching TRBD1. Germline CDR1 is MNHEY and CDR2 is SMNVEV (reference sequence). The CDR3 has 16 residues. With V trimmed by 5 bases and J by 4 bases, 8 bases remained unmatched. In DNA, the CDR3 is TGTGCCAGCAGTGGTGGGACAGGGGGCGGGAGCACTGAAGCTTTCTTT. This translates into CASSGGTGGGSTEAFF.

This chain connects TRBV28 to TRBJ1-2; 7 bases are shared with TRBD1. The CDR3 runs to 14 residues. The V segment lost 6 bases and the J segment 5 bases; nucleotides outside the gene matches: 9. From germline, CDR1 is MDHEN and CDR2 SYDVKM. The CDR3 nucleotides are TGTGCCAGCAGCCAAGGGGGCGCACGGTATGGCTACACCTTC. Translating gives CASSQGGARYGYTF.

Only one count was recorded for this clone. The J gene is TRBJ2-3, the V gene TRBV5-1, with a weak D call TRBD1 (6 bases). The CDR3 is made up of 15 amino acids. Per the germline V gene, CDR1 is SGHRS and CDR2 is YFSETQ. Between the trimmed V and J ends, which lost 1 base and 2 bases, there was a span of 11 bases. For the CDR3, the DNA is TGCGCCAGCAGCTTGCAACAGGGTAACACAGATACGCAGTATTTT. Protein: CASSLQQGNTDTQYF.

The genes are TRBV5-4 and TRBJ2-5; TRBD2 matches 12 bases. This CDR3 has 16 amino acids. Unmatched junction bases numbered 8, after V lost 3 bases and J lost 5 bases. Germline V CDR1 and CDR2: SGHNT, YYREEE (reference sequence). CDR3 sequence (DNA): TGTGCCAGCAGCTCCCTAGGACTAGCGGGATTTGAGACCCAGTACTTC. Amino acids: CASSSLGLAGFETQYF.

V is TRBV28 and J is TRBJ1-4, with 7 bases fitting TRBD1. The V and J ends lost 2 bases and 6 bases, in that order; junction bases with no gene match: 12. Germline values: CDR1 MDHEN, CDR2 SYDVKM. The CDR3 has 17 amino acids. The CDR3 loop is CASSLPLPGQRDEKLFF. The DNA for the CDR3 is TGTGCCAGCAGTTTACCACTACCGGGACAGCGAGATGAAAAACTGTTTTTT. The full variable domain, in which reference TRBV28 and TRBJ1-4 provide the parts outside the CDR3, is DVKVTQSSRYLVKRTGEKVFLECVQDMDHENMFWYRQDPGLGLRLIYFSYDVKMKEKGDIPEGYSVSREKKERFSLILESASTNQTSMYLCASSLPLPGQRDEKLFFGSGTQLSVL.

This sequence joins TRBV7-9 and TRBJ2-2, with D unresolved. Trimming pared 3 bases from V and 2 bases from J, leaving 10 bases between. Germline values: CDR1 SEHNR, CDR2 FQNEAQ (reference sequence). The CDR3 extends over 15 amino acids. CDR3 in DNA: TGTGCCAGCAGCTTTTCACAGCATAACACCGGGGAGCTGTTTTTT. Residues: CASSFSQHNTGELFF.

The chain links TRBV27 to TRBJ2-1, with 10 bases aligning to TRBD1. V gave up 5 bases and J gave up 6 bases; unmatched junction bases: 4. Germline assignment: CDR1 MNHEY and CDR2 SMNVEV (reference sequence). This CDR3 contains 14 residues. The CDR3 here is CASSTGTGANEQFF. CDR3 coding DNA: TGTGCCAGCAGTACGGGGACAGGGGCCAATGAGCAGTTCTTC.